The 32 T cell receptor beta chains reported below all come from one sample, sequenced in a study of Ad26.COV2.S vaccination and SARS-CoV-2 variants. The protocol was immunoSEQ multiplex PCR, while the TCRdb copy is restricted to in-frame clones and leaves out a portion. The data show 510,000 or so clones, around 85% seen once. Indicated treatment: 19 received Ad26.COV2.S at low or high dose, single or two shots; several received placebo; per-sample allocation not given. Vaccine and placebo recipients were sampled on day 63 after the first injection. Sample: peripheral blood, taken in a trial of Ad26.COV2.S vaccine versus placebo. The receptors here all came from a person between 18 and 65 years old who received the Ad26.COV2.S COVID-19 vaccine or a placebo.

On this clone: Other nucleotide sequences in the sample specify the same CDR3. The rearrangement links TRBV20-1 to TRBJ2-5; D gene unclear. V was trimmed by 6 bases and J by 5 bases, leaving 7 bases between them. CDR1 and CDR2 (germline): DFQATT, SNEGSKA (reference sequence). The CDR3 totals 10 residues. CDR3 DNA: TGCAGTGCCGCTCTGGAGACCCAGTACTTC. Residues: CSAALETQYF.

This chain joins TRBV9 and TRBJ2-1; weak D call: TRBD2 (5 bases). V gave up 4 bases and J gave up 9 bases, with 11 bases separating them. Germline values: CDR1 SGDLS, CDR2 YYNGEE. The CDR3 sequence is 12 residues long. Written as DNA, the CDR3 is TGTGCCAGCAGCTCTAGGGCGGGTGAGCAGTTCTTC. It specifies CASSSRAGEQFF. The full variable domain, rest sourced from reference TRBV9 and TRBJ2-1, is DSGVTQTPKHLITATGQRVTLRCSPRSGDLSVYWYQQSLDQGLQFLIQYYNGEERAKGNILERFSAQQFPDLHSELNLSSLELGDSALYFCASSSRAGEQFFGPGTRLTVL.

The V gene is TRBV7-9, the J gene TRBJ2-1; possible D gene TRBD2, 6 bases. This CDR3 region has 14 residues. V was clipped by 3 bases and J by 5 bases, with 11 bases between them. Germline V CDR1 and CDR2: SEHNR, FQNEAQ (reference sequence). CDR3 residues: CASSLTTRDNEQFF. The CDR3 DNA follows: TGTGCCAGCAGCTTGACGACTAGAGACAATGAGCAGTTCTTC.

This chain uses TRBV30 with TRBJ2-2; 8 positions match TRBD2. CDR1 is GTSNPN and CDR2 is SVGIG in the germline V gene (reference sequence). The CDR3 totals 15 residues. V was pared by 5 bases and J by 0 bases, with 5 bases of the junction left unmatched. The CDR3 DNA reads as TGTGCCTGGTGCACTAGCGGAGCGAACACCGGGGAGCTGTTTTTT. This codes for CAWCTSGANTGELFF.

The chain couples TRBV10-2 to TRBJ2-7; D remains unclear. The CDR3 extends over 14 amino acids. Germline V gives CDR1 WSHSY, CDR2 SAAADI. V was trimmed by 3 bases and J by 7 bases, leaving 16 bases between them. The CDR3 protein is CASSEASSSREQYF. The CDR3 nucleotides read TGCGCCAGCAGTGAAGCCTCGTCGTCGCGGGAGCAGTACTTC.

V gene TRBV7-2 combines with J gene TRBJ2-3; the match to TRBD2 covers 14 bases. Germline V lookup: CDR1 SGHTA, CDR2 FQGNSA. V shed 5 bases, J shed 4 bases, and the junction held 8 bases outside the gene matches. CDR3 length: 17 amino acids. CDR3: CASSLGTSGSGPDTQYF. DNA of the CDR3: TGTGCCAGCAGCCTCGGGACTAGCGGGAGCGGCCCAGATACGCAGTATTTT.

The CDR3 coding sequence is TGCGCCAGCAGCTTGGAGGGACTAGCGGGATTAGAGCAGTTCTTC. Its protein is CASSLEGLAGLEQFF. The chain uses TRBV5-1 and TRBJ2-1; TRBD2 matches at 13 bases. Per germline, CDR1 SGHRS and CDR2 YFSETQ. The CDR3 is 15 amino acids. The J segment lost 10 bases and the V segment lost 0 bases, leaving 4 bases of the junction unmatched.

This clone was counted a few times. The chain joins TRBV5-1 to TRBJ2-1, with TRBD2 matching over 8 bases. CDR3 length: 15 residues. Germline assignment: CDR1 SGHRS and CDR2 YFSETQ. The V gene end was trimmed by 4 bases and the J gene end by 6 bases; junction bases not matched to a gene: 9. This chain's CDR3 is CASSISGSRLNEQFF. CDR3 nucleotide sequence: TGCGCCAGCAGCATAAGCGGGAGTCGTCTCAATGAGCAGTTCTTC. The full variable domain, its missing parts supplied by reference TRBV5-1 and TRBJ2-1, is KAGVTQTPRYLIKTRGQQVTLSCSPISGHRSVSWYQQTPGQGLQFLFEYFSETQRNKGNFPGRFSGRQFSNSRSEMNVSTLELGDSALYLCASSISGSRLNEQFFGPGTRLTVL.

Notes on this clone: The sample has other DNA sequences that encode this CDR3 too. This sequence joins TRBV19 and TRBJ1-1; no definite D call. Trimming cost V 0 bases and J 2 bases, with 4 bases left between them. CDR3 length: 13 residues. Germline V gene data show CDR1 as LNHDA and CDR2 as SQIVND (reference sequence). The chain's CDR3 is CASSIEGNTEAFF. CDR3 nucleotide sequence: TGTGCCAGTAGTATAGAGGGAAACACTGAAGCTTTCTTT.

Worth noting for this clone: Additional DNA sequences in this sample encode the identical CDR3. The J gene is TRBJ1-5, the V gene TRBV6-5, with 10 bases matching TRBD1. This CDR3 comprises 14 residues. The V segment lost 6 bases and the J segment 2 bases; nucleotides outside the gene matches: 1. Germline V gene data show CDR1 as MNHEY and CDR2 as SVGAGI. In DNA form, the CDR3 reads TGTGCCAGCAGAGGACAGGGGGGCAATCAGCCCCAGCATTTT. Translating it yields CASRGQGGNQPQHF.

The V and J genes are TRBV2 and TRBJ2-5; TRBD1 matches 7 bases. Per the germline V gene, CDR1 is SNHLY and CDR2 is FYNNEI. The ends lost 6 bases at V and 1 base at J; junction bases unmatched: 2. The CDR3 length is 13 residues. The CDR3 DNA reads TGTGCCAGCAGCGGGGACAGCCAAGAGACCCAGTACTTC. Its translation is CASSGDSQETQYF.

This clone was counted once. This sequence joins TRBV2 and TRBJ1-1, with D unresolved. Germline assignment: CDR1 SNHLY and CDR2 FYNNEI. V lost 4 bases to trimming and J lost 0 bases, with 6 bases between them. This CDR3 has 13 amino acids. The DNA for the CDR3 is TGTGCCAGCAGTGCAGATGTGAACACTGAAGCTTTCTTT. As protein: CASSADVNTEAFF.

The V call is TRBV10-1, the J call TRBJ1-3; no clear D. Trimming removed 8 bases at V and 3 bases at J, with 17 bases between. There are 15 residues in the CDR3. Germline values: CDR1 WNHNN, CDR2 SYGVQD (reference sequence). CDR3 nucleotides: TGCGCCAGCGATCCCCCCGACGGGAGTGGAAACACCATATATTTT. This sequence encodes CASDPPDGSGNTIYF.

The count of this clone is one. V is TRBV6-5 and J is TRBJ1-2; no firm D call. The CDR3 extends over 14 amino acids. Germline V gene sequence: CDR1 MNHEY, CDR2 SVGAGI. Trimming cost V 6 bases and J 0 bases, with 11 bases left between them. The CDR3 DNA reads TGTGCCAGCAGCGAGCGGGCAACTAACTATGGCTACACCTTC. It encodes CASSERATNYGYTF.

V usage is TRBV30 and J usage is TRBJ1-6; D not resolved. Germline values: CDR1 GTSNPN, CDR2 SVGIG (reference sequence). The V and J ends lost 0 bases and 7 bases respectively, with 13 bases between them. The CDR3 is made up of 15 amino acids. CDR3 region: CAWSVEKGWNSPLHF. CDR3 DNA sequence: TGTGCCTGGAGTGTGGAGAAGGGCTGGAATTCACCCCTCCACTTT. The variable domain in full, with the rest retrieved from reference TRBV30 and TRBJ1-6, is SQTIHQWPATLVQPVGSPLSLECTVEGTSNPNLYWYRQAAGRGLQLLFYSVGIGQISSEVPQNLSASRPQDRQFILSSKKLLLSDSGFYLCAWSVEKGWNSPLHFGNGTRLTVT.

The gene calls are TRBV18 and TRBJ2-1, with 9 bases aligning to TRBD1. CDR1 and CDR2 (germline): KGHSH, LQKENI. CDR3 length: 15 residues. Trimming at V came to 3 bases and at J to 7 bases, leaving 7 bases not matched to a gene. CDR3 amino acids: CASSPRQGGRNEQFF. Written as DNA, the CDR3 is TGTGCCAGCTCACCTCGACAGGGGGGGCGGAATGAGCAGTTCTTC. Combining the CDR3 with reference TRBV18 and TRBJ2-1 gives the whole variable domain NAGVMQNPRHLVRRRGQEARLRCSPMKGHSHVYWYRQLPEEGLKFMVYLQKENIIDESGMPKERFSAEFPKEGPSILRIQQVVRGDSAAYFCASSPRQGGRNEQFFGPGTRLTVL.

V usage is TRBV28 and J usage is TRBJ2-3; possibly TRBD2 for D (6 bases). Germline CDR1 is MDHEN and CDR2 is SYDVKM. V lost 6 bases to trimming and J lost 4 bases, with 14 bases between them. CDR3 length equals 14 residues. CDR3 residues: CASSRRDSPDTQYF. The CDR3 DNA sequence: TGTGCCAGCAGCCGACGGGACTCGCCAGATACGCAGTATTTT.

The V and J genes are TRBV19 and TRBJ1-1; weak D call: TRBD1 (6 bases). Trimming left V 4 bases short and J 4 bases short, with 19 bases between. There are 16 residues in the CDR3. Germline V CDR1 and CDR2: LNHDA, SQIVND (reference sequence). The CDR3 DNA follows: TGTGCCAGTAGTACCATCCCTCCACAGGGCCTCACTGAAGCTTTCTTT. It is translated as CASSTIPPQGLTEAFF.

The CDR3 region is CASRESGAILGNEKLFF. CDR3 nucleotides: TGTGCCAGCAGGGAGTCGGGGGCCATCCTCGGTAATGAAAAACTGTTTTTT. The chain joins TRBV7-9 to TRBJ1-4; D may be TRBD1 (6 bases). Germline-derived CDR1 and CDR2 are SEHNR and FQNEAQ (reference sequence). The CDR3 loop spans 17 amino acids. Trimming removed 6 bases from V and 4 bases from J, with 21 bases in between.

The rearrangement links TRBV6-5 to TRBJ1-1, with D unclear. CDR3 size: 12 residues. V lost 11 bases, J lost 5 bases, and 15 bases lay in between. From germline, CDR1 is MNHEY and CDR2 SVGAGI. This chain's CDR3 is CAGEGEATEAFF. The DNA for the CDR3 is TGTGCCGGCGAAGGAGAAGCGACTGAAGCTTTCTTT.

This rearrangement joins TRBV7-9 to TRBJ2-5; TRBD1 matches at 8 bases. Germline lookup yields CDR1 SEHNR and CDR2 FQNEAQ (reference sequence). The ends lost 2 bases at V and 1 base at J; junction bases unmatched: 3. CDR3 length: 15 amino acids. The DNA for the CDR3 is TGTGCCAGCAGCTTATGGGGACAGGTCCAAGAGACCCAGTACTTC. It codes for CASSLWGQVQETQYF.

V usage is TRBV19 and J usage is TRBJ1-3; D is undetermined. Deletions cut 0 bases from V and 0 bases from J, with 12 bases between. Germline CDR1 LNHDA, CDR2 SQIVND (reference sequence). The CDR3 loop spans 17 amino acids. Here the CDR3 reads CASSIDPRRTSGNTIYF. As DNA, the CDR3 is TGTGCCAGTAGTATAGATCCCCGCCGGACCTCTGGAAACACCATATATTTT.

The rearrangement uses TRBV7-2 and TRBJ2-2; 12 nucleotides line up with TRBD2. With V trimmed by 1 base and J by 6 bases, 9 bases remained unmatched. Per the germline V gene, CDR1 is SGHTA and CDR2 is FQGNSA. There are 18 residues in the CDR3. Written as DNA, the CDR3 is TGTGCCAGCAGCTTAGAGGCTAGCGGGAGGGCCCTTGCCGGGGAGCTGTTTTTT. Translation: CASSLEASGRALAGELFF.

The rearrangement links TRBV4-3 to TRBJ2-3; 11 bases are a match to TRBD2. The junction had 4 bases not matched to a gene; V was cut back by 1 base and J by 1 base. Germline V gene lookup returns CDR1 LGHNA and CDR2 YSLEER. The CDR3 is 17 residues long. DNA for the CDR3: TGCGCCAGCAGCCAAGCCGGGACTAGCGGCCGCACAGATACGCAGTATTTT. Amino acid sequence: CASSQAGTSGRTDTQYF.

This clone was detected only a few times. The rearrangement links TRBV5-4 to TRBJ2-1; TRBD1 is a possible D gene (5 bases). V shed 0 bases and J shed 4 bases, with 11 bases lying between them. The CDR3 covers 15 residues. The germline V gene encodes CDR1 SGHNT and CDR2 YYREEE (reference sequence). The CDR3 region has the DNA TGTGCCAGCAGCTTGGAGACAGCGACATACAATGAGCAGTTCTTC. Translated: CASSLETATYNEQFF.

In its sample, this clone was seen once. V usage is TRBV9 and J usage is TRBJ2-1; TRBD2 matches at 10 bases. V lost 3 bases, J lost 0 bases, and 3 bases stayed unmatched. Germline V gives CDR1 SGDLS, CDR2 YYNGEE. The CDR3 spans 16 residues. In nucleotides, the CDR3 is TGTGCCAGCAGCGCACCTAGCGGGAGCTCCTACAATGAGCAGTTCTTC. Encoded protein: CASSAPSGSSYNEQFF.

Here the CDR3 reads CASSGTRSGELFF. In DNA form, the CDR3 reads TGTGCCAGCAGCGGGACTAGATCGGGGGAGCTGTTTTTT. The V call is TRBV7-3, the J call TRBJ2-2, with 8 bases that match TRBD2. The V segment lost 5 bases and the J segment 8 bases; nucleotides outside the gene matches: 4. CDR1 and CDR2 (germline): SGHTA, FQGTGA. CDR3 length: 13 residues.

This CDR3 reads CASSLKLQPYEQYF. The DNA for the CDR3 is TGCGCCAGCAGCTTGAAGTTACAGCCCTACGAGCAGTACTTC. V and J are TRBV5-1 and TRBJ2-7, with D unresolved. V was shortened by 1 base and J by 2 bases, with 10 bases between the two germline ends. This CDR3 is built from 14 residues. Germline loops: CDR1 SGHRS, CDR2 YFSETQ. The full variable domain, its missing parts supplied by reference TRBV5-1 and TRBJ2-7, is KAGVTQTPRYLIKTRGQQVTLSCSPISGHRSVSWYQQTPGQGLQFLFEYFSETQRNKGNFPGRFSGRQFSNSRSEMNVSTLELGDSALYLCASSLKLQPYEQYFGPGTRLTVT.

The V gene is TRBV5-1, the J gene TRBJ2-3, with D possibly being TRBD2 (6 bases). Deletions cut 6 bases from V and 0 bases from J, with 14 bases between. The V gene's germline CDR1 is SGHRS and CDR2 YFSETQ. The CDR3 consists of 15 residues. CDR3: CASTPGLLSTDTQYF. In DNA form, the CDR3 reads TGCGCCAGCACCCCCGGACTACTTAGCACAGATACGCAGTATTTT.

The chain combines TRBV28 with TRBJ1-5; D may be TRBD1 (6 bases). The germline V gene encodes CDR1 MDHEN and CDR2 SYDVKM. V gave up 6 bases and J gave up 7 bases, with 13 bases separating them. The CDR3 contains 13 residues. CDR3 DNA: TGTGCCAGCAGCGCGGGGAGGGGGCAGCCCCAGCATTTT. Translation gives CASSAGRGQPQHF.

The gene calls are TRBV5-6 and TRBJ1-1; no reliable D call. Trimming took off 1 base at V and 1 base at J, with 8 bases between the two ends. The CDR3 length is 14 residues. Germline loops: CDR1 SGHDT, CDR2 YYEEEE. The CDR3 bases are TGTGCCAGCAGCTTGCTACCCACGAACACTGAAGCTTTCTTT. It specifies CASSLLPTNTEAFF.

The chain has TRBV19 and TRBJ2-7; the D gene is possibly TRBD2 (6 bases). V lost 3 bases, J lost 1 base, and 7 bases lay in between. The CDR3 length is 13 residues. The V gene's germline CDR1 is LNHDA and CDR2 SQIVND (reference sequence). CDR3 bases: TGTGCCAGTAGTATGGGGAGGTCCTACGAGCAGTACTTC. Its translation is CASSMGRSYEQYF.